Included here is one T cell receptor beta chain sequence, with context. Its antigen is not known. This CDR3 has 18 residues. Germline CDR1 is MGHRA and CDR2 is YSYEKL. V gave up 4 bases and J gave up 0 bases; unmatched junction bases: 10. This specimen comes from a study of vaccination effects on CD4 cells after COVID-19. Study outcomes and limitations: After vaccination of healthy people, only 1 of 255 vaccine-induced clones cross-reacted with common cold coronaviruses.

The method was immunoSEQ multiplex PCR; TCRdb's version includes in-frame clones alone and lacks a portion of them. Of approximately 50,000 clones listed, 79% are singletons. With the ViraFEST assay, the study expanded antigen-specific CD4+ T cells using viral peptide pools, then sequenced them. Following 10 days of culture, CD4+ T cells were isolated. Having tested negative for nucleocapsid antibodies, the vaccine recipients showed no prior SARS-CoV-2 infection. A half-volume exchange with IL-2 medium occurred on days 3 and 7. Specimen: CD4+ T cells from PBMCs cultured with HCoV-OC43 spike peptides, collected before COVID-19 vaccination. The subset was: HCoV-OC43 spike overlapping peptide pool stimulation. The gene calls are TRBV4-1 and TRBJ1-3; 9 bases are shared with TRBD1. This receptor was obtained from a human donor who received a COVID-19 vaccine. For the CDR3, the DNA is TGCGCCAGCAGCCCGCCCCCGGGACAGGGAGGCTCTGGAAACACCATATATTTT. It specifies CASSPPPGQGGSGNTIYF.